This T cell receptor (beta chain) was captured in a study of T cell changes during pregnancy in multiple sclerosis. Some clones are missing from TCRdb's copy, which holds only in-frame ones; the method was immunoSEQ multiplex PCR. Of fewer than 55,000 clones listed, about 92% are singletons. Germline assignment: CDR1 SGHDT and CDR2 YYEEEE. V was trimmed by 4 bases and J by 8 bases, leaving 12 bases between them. This CDR3 is built from 12 residues. The genes are TRBV5-6 and TRBJ1-1, with D tentatively TRBD1 (5 bases). The TCR originated in a female donor with multiple sclerosis, enrolled in a pregnancy study. Sequenced: peripheral blood. In DNA, the CDR3 is TGTGCCAGCAGCGTGGGACTAGTGGAAGCTTTCTTT. Protein product: CASSVGLVEAFF. The variable domain in full, with the rest retrieved from reference TRBV5-6 and TRBJ1-1, is DAGVTQSPTHLIKTRGQQVTLRCSPKSGHDTVSWYQQALGQGPQFIFQYYEEEERQRGNFPDRFSGHQFPNYSSELNVNALLLGDSALYLCASSVGLVEAFFGQGTRLTVV.